This TCR beta chain was sequenced during a study of blood T cells in healthy people across ages. On this clonotype itself: The target antigen is unknown.

Study-level points and caveats: Compared with aged donors, long-lived donors showed fewer expanded clones, suggesting selection. Diversity estimated from one million T cells was considered an underestimate.

It was with a sample-barcoded 5' primer and a J-beta primer mix that a second PCR of roughly 7 to 12 cycles was run. Each cDNA molecule was tagged by a template-switch adaptor that had 12 random nucleotides. TCRdb recomputed calls from the 5' RACE reads with MiXCR, one row per CDR3 protein. Of 1.5 million to 2 million distinct CDR3 sequences in the sample, around 50% are singletons; the top ten hold around 2.1%. The CDR3 sequence is 12 residues long. Trimming stripped 2 bases from V and 9 bases from J, with 8 bases between. Per the germline V gene, CDR1 is SGHAT and CDR2 is FQDESV (reference sequence). For every donor, a draw yielded 8.5 to 10 milliliters of peripheral blood.

The clonotype was recovered from a woman aged 40 to 50 in good health. The gene calls are TRBV11-1 and TRBJ2-1; D gene ambiguous. The sample was blood. The CDR3 nucleotides read TGTGCCAGCAGCTTACTACGGAGTGAGCAGTTCTTC. Translation gives CASSLLRSEQFF. The variable domain in full, completed from reference TRBV11-1 and TRBJ2-1, reads EAEVAQSPRYKITEKSQAVAFWCDPISGHATLYWYRQILGQGPELLVQFQDESVVDDSQLPKDRFSAERLKGVDSTLKIQPAELGDSAMYLCASSLLRSEQFFGPGTRLTVL.